Described below is a single T cell receptor beta chain sequence and its context. The antigen is undetermined. This sample is part of a study of cytomegalovirus exposure and HLA in healthy donors. General study results and limits: Across donors, most TCRs were seen rarely, yet some public ones were widespread.

Per the germline V gene, CDR1 is MNHNS and CDR2 is SASEGT. Germline trimming cut 4 bases from V and 1 base from J; bases unmatched to any gene: 5. The CDR3 covers 15 residues. In the PCR, 60 Vbeta and 13 Jbeta primers were used. Only in-frame clones appear in the TCRdb table, and some are missing; sequencing was by immunoSEQ multiplex PCR. The sample gives around 90,000 clones, about 81% of which show up once; around 3.2% is in the top ten. The clonotype was recovered from a woman aged 35 to 49 in good health and CMV-seronegative. Sequencing used PBMCs. The chain joins TRBV6-1 to TRBJ2-3, with 7 bases identical to TRBD1. CDR3 coding DNA: TGTGCCAGCAGTGTAAGACAGGGTGGCACAGATACGCAGTATTTT. Amino acid sequence: CASSVRQGGTDTQYF.